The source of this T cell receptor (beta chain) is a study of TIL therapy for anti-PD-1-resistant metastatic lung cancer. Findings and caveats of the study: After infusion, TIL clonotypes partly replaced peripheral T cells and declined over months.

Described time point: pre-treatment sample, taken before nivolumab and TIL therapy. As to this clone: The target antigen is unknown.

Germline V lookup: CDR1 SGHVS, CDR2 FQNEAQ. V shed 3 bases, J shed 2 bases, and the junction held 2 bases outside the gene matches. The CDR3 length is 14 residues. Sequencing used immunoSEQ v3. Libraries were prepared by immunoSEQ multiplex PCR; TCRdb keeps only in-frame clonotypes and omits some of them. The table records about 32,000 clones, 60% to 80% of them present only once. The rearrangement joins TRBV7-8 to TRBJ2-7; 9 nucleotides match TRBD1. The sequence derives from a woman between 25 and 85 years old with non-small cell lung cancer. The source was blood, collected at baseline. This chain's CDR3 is CASSFGTGTYEQYF. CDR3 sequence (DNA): TGTGCCAGCAGCTTCGGGACAGGGACCTACGAGCAGTACTTC. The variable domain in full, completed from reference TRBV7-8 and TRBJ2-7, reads GAGVSQSPRYKVAKRGQDVALRCDPISGHVSLFWYQQALGQGPEFLTYFQNEAQLDKSGLPSDRFFAERPEGSVSTLKIQRTQQEDSAVYLCASSFGTGTYEQYFGPGTRLTVT.